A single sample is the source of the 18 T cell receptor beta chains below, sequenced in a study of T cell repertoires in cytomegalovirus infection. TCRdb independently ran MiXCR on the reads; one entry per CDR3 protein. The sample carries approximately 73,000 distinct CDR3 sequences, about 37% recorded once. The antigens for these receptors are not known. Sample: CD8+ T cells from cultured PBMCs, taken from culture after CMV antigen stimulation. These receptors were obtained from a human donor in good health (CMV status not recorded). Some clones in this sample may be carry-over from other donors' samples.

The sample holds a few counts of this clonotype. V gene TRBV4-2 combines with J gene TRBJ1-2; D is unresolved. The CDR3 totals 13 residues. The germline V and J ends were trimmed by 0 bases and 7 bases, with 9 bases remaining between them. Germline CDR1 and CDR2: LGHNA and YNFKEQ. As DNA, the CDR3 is TGTGCCAGCAGCCAAGATAACGGGTTTGGCTACACCTTC. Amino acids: CASSQDNGFGYTF.

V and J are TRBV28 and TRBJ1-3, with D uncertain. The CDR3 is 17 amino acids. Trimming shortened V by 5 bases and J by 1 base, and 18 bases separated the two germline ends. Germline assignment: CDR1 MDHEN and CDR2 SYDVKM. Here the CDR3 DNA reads TGTGCCAGCAGTCCCCCCGTGGGGTGGAATTCTGGAAACACCATATATTTT. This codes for CASSPPVGWNSGNTIYF.

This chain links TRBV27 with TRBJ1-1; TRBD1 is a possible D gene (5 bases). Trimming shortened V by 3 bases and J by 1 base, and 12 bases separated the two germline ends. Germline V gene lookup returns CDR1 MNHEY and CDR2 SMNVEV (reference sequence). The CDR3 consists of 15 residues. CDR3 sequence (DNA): TGTGCCAGCAGTTTGGTCGGGGCAGGGAACACTGAAGCTTTCTTT. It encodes CASSLVGAGNTEAFF.

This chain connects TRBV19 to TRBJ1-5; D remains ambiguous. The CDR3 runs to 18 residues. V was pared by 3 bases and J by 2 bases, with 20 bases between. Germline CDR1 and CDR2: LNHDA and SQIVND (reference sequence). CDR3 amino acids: CASSISRGVVRGNQPQHF. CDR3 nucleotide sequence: TGTGCCAGTAGTATTTCCCGTGGGGTCGTGCGGGGCAATCAGCCCCAGCATTTT.

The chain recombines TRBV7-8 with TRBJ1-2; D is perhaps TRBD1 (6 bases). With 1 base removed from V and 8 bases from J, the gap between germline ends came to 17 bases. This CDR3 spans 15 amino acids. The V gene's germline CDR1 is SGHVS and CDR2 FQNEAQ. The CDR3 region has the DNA TGTGCCAGCAGCTTAGTTCGGTCCGGGGGGCTGGGCTACACCTTC. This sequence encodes CASSLVRSGGLGYTF.

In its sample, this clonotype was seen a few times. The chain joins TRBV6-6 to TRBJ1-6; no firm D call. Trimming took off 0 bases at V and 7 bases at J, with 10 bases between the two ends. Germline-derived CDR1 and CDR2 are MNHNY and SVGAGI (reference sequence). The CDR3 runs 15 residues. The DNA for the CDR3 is TGTGCCAGCAGTTACTCGATTGACCCCAATTCACCCCTCCACTTT. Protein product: CASSYSIDPNSPLHF.

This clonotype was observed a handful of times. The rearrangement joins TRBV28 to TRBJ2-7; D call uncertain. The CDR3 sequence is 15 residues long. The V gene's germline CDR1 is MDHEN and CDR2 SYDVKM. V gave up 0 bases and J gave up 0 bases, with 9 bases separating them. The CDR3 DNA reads TGTGCCAGCAGTTTATGGACTCCGAACTCCTACGAGCAGTACTTC. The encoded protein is CASSLWTPNSYEQYF. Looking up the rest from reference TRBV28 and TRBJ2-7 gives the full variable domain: DVKVTQSSRYLVKRTGEKVFLECVQDMDHENMFWYRQDPGLGLRLIYFSYDVKMKEKGDIPEGYSVSREKKERFSLILESASTNQTSMYLCASSLWTPNSYEQYFGPGTRLTVT.

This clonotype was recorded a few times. CDR3: CATAPGRPYEQYF. In DNA, the CDR3 is TGTGCCACCGCGCCAGGGCGTCCCTACGAGCAGTACTTC. This chain joins TRBV6-1 and TRBJ2-7; tentative D call: TRBD1 (5 bases). V was pared by 10 bases and J by 2 bases, with 15 bases between. Looked up from germline, CDR1 is MNHNS and CDR2 is SASEGT. The CDR3 is made up of 13 amino acids.

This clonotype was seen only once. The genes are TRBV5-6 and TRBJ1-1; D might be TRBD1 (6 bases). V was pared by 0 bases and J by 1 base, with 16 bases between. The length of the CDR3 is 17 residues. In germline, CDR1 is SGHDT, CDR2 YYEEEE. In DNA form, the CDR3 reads TGTGCCAGCAGCTTGGGCTGGGGGGCGACAGGGAACACTGAAGCTTTCTTT. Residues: CASSLGWGATGNTEAFF.

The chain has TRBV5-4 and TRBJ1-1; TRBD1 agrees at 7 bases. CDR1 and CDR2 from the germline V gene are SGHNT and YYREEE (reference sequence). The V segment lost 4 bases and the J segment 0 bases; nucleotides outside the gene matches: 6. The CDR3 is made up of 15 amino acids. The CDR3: CASSPSTGMNTEAFF. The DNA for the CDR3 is TGTGCCAGCAGCCCGTCGACAGGGATGAACACTGAAGCTTTCTTT.

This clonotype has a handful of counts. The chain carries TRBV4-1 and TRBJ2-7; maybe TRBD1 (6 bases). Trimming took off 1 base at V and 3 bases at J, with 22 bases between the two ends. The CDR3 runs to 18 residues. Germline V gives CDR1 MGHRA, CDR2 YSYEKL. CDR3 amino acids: CASSQVFPVGGHFYEQYF. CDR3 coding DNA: TGCGCCAGCAGCCAAGTTTTCCCCGTTGGGGGACACTTCTACGAGCAGTACTTC.

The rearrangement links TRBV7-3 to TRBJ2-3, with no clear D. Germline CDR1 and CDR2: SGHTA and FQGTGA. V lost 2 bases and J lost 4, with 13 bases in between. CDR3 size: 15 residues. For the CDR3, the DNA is TGTGCCAGCAGCTTAGATCCGGGCGCCGCAGATACGCAGTATTTT. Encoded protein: CASSLDPGAADTQYF.

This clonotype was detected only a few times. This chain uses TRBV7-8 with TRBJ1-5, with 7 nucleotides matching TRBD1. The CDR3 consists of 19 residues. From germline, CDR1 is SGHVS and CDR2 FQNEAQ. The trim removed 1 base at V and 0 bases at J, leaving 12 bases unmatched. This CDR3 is CASSLVVQGDSYSNQPQHF. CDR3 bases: TGTGCCAGCAGCTTAGTAGTTCAGGGGGATTCTTATAGCAATCAGCCCCAGCATTTT.

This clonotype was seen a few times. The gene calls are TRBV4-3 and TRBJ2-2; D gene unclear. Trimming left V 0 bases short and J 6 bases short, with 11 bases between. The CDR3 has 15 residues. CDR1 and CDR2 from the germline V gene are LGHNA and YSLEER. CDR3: CASSQDTGGSGELFF. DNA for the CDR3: TGCGCCAGCAGCCAAGATACGGGCGGTTCCGGGGAGCTGTTTTTT.

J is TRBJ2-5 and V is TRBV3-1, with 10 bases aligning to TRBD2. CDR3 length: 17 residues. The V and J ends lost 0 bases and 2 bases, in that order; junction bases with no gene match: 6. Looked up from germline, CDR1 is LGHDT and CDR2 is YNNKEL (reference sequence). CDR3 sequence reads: CASSQDRLAGEQETQYF. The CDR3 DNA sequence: TGTGCCAGCAGCCAAGATCGGCTAGCGGGGGAGCAAGAGACCCAGTACTTC.

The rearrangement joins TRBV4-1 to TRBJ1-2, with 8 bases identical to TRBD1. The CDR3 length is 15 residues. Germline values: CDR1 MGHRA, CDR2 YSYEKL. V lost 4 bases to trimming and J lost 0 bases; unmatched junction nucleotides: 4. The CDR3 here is CASSPGQATNYGYTF. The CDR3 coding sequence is TGCGCCAGCAGCCCGGGACAGGCCACTAACTATGGCTACACCTTC.

CDR3 amino acids: CASSEEYKDEQYF. In nucleotides, the CDR3 is TGTGCCAGCAGTGAAGAATATAAGGACGAGCAGTACTTC. J is TRBJ2-7 and V is TRBV6-1; no reliable D call. Between the trimmed V and J ends, which lost 1 base and 5 bases, there was a span of 9 bases. The germline V gene has CDR1 MNHNS and CDR2 SASEGT. There are 13 residues in the CDR3.

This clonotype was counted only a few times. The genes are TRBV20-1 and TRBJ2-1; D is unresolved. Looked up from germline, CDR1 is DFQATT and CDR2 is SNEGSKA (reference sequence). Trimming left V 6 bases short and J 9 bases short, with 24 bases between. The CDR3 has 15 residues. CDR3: CSAPDRDGPFGEQFF. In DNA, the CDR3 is TGCAGTGCCCCGGACCGAGACGGGCCCTTCGGTGAGCAGTTCTTC.